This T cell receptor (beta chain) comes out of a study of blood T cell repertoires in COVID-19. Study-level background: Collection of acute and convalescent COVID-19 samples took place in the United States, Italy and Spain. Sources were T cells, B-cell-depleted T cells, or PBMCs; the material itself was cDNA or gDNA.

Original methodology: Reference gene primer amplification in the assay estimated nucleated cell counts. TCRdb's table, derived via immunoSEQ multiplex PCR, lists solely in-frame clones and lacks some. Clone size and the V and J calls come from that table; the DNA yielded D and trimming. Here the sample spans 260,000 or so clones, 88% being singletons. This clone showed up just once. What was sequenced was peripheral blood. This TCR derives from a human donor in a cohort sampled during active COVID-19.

The CDR3 reads CASSPTGANTGELFF. CDR3 DNA: TGTGCCAGCTCACCAACGGGGGCGAACACCGGGGAGCTGTTTTTT. The chain carries TRBV18 and TRBJ2-2, with D tentatively TRBD2 (6 bases). Trimming removed 2 bases at V and 0 bases at J, with 7 bases between. In germline, CDR1 is KGHSH, CDR2 LQKENI. The CDR3 consists of 15 residues.